This T cell receptor beta chain was retrieved from a study of cytomegalovirus exposure and HLA in healthy donors. Study-wide points: On later analysis, the bulk of CMV-associated TCR beta chains appeared to be HLA-restricted.

Germline V gene lookup returns CDR1 SGHVS and CDR2 FQNEAQ. This CDR3 contains 16 residues. Trimming shortened V by 1 base and J by 4 bases, and 13 bases separated the two germline ends. This clone has a handful of counts. Its antigen is currently unknown. Primers for the PCR totalled 60 Vbeta and 13 Jbeta. Only in-frame clones appear in the TCRdb table, and some are missing; sequencing was by immunoSEQ multiplex PCR. The sample lists roughly 140,000 clones, around three quarters occurring once. The chain has TRBV7-8 and TRBJ1-4, with unresolved D. This clonotype originated in a woman under 30 in good health and CMV-seropositive. Sequencing was done on a sample of PBMCs. CDR3: CASSLERIPGNEKLFF. The CDR3 nucleotides read TGTGCCAGCAGCTTAGAAAGGATTCCGGGTAATGAAAAACTGTTTTTT.